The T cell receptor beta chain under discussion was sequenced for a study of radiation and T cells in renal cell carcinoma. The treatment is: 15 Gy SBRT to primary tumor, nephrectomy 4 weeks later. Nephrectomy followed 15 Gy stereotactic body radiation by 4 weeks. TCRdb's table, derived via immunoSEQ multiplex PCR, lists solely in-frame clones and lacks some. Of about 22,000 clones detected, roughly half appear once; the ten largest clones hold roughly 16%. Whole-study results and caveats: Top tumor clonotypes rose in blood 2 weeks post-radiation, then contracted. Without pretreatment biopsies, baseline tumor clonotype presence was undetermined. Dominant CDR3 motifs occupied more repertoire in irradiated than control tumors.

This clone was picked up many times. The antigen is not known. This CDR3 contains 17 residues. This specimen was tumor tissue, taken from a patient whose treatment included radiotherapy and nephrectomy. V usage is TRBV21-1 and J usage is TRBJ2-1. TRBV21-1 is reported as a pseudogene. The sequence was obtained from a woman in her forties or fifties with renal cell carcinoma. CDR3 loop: CASNEVEGHAVNNEQFF. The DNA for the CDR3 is TGTGCCAGCAATGAGGTGGAAGGGCATGCAGTAAACAATGAGCAGTTCTTC.